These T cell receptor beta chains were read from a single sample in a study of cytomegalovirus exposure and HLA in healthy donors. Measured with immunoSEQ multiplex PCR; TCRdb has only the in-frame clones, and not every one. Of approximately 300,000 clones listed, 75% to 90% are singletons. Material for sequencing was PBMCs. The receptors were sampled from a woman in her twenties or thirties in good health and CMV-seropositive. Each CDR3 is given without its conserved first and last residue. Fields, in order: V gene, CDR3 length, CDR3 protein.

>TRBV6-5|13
ASSYSRTVNTEAF
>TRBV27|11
ASSLGWANEQF
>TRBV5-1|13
ASSQRTGSSGEQY
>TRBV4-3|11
ASSPGDRDEQY
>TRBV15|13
ATSRTRSTNEKLF
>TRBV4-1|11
ASSQANLQPQH
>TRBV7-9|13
ASSRSGGAGNEQF
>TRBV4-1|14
ASSQADRRRDTEAF
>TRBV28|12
ATIRTGPYNEQF
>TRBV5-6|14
ASSFLSGGNTGELF
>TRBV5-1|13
ASTPVAGTLREQY
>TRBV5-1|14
ASSLGGTGGFQPQH
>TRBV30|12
AWSVSLRIYEQF
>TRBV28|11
ASSGYSGNTIY